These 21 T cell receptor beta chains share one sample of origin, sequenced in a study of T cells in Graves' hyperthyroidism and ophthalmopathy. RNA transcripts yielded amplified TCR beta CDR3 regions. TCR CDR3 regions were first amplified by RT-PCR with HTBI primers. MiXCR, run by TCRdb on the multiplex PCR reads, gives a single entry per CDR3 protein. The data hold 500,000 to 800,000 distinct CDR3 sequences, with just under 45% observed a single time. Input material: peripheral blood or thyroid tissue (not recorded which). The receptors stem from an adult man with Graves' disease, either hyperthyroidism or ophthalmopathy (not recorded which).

The CDR3 here is CASSFWTSGGTDTQYF. CDR3 nucleotide sequence: TGTGCCAGCAGCTTCTGGACTAGCGGAGGCACAGATACGCAGTATTTT. This chain connects TRBV7-6 to TRBJ2-3, with 10 nucleotides matching TRBD2. The CDR3 has 16 amino acids. The J segment lost 1 base and the V segment lost 3 bases, leaving 4 bases of the junction unmatched. From germline, CDR1 is SGHVS and CDR2 FNYEAQ.

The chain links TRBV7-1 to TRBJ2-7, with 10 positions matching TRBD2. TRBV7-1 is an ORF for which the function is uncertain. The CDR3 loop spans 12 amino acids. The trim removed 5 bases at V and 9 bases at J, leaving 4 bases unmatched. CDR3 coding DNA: TGTGCCAGCAGCATCAGCGGGAGGGGGCAGTACTTC. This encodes CASSISGRGQYF.

This chain's CDR3 is CASSATGTDFYGYTF. CDR3 DNA sequence: TGTGCCAGCAGCGCAACCGGGACAGACTTCTATGGCTACACCTTC. V gene TRBV11-2 combines with J gene TRBJ1-2; TRBD1 matches 7 bases. This CDR3 has 15 amino acids. V lost 5 bases and J lost 4; bases outside the gene matches: 10. Germline CDR1 is SGHAT and CDR2 is FQNNGV.

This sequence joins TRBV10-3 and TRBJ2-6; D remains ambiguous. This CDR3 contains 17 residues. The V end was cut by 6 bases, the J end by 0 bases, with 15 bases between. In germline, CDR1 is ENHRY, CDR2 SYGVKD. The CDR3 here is CAISKGSSSSGANVLTF. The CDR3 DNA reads TGTGCCATCAGCAAGGGCAGCTCGAGCTCTGGGGCCAACGTCCTGACTTTC.

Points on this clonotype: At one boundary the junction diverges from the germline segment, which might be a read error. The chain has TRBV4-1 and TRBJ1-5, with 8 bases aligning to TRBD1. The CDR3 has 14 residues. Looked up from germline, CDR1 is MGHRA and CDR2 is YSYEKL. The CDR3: CASSQDPTRGRRYF. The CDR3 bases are TGCGCCAGCAGCCAAGACCCTACCAGGGGGCGTAGGTATTTT.

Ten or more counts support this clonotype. CDR3 loop: CASFLGNYGYTF. The CDR3 DNA reads TGTGCCAGCTTTCTCGGGAACTATGGCTACACCTTC. The chain joins TRBV2 to TRBJ1-2; the D is unclear. The CDR3 contains 12 residues. Germline CDR1 reads SNHLY; CDR2 reads FYNNEI. Trimming removed 8 bases from V and 2 bases from J, with 9 bases in between.

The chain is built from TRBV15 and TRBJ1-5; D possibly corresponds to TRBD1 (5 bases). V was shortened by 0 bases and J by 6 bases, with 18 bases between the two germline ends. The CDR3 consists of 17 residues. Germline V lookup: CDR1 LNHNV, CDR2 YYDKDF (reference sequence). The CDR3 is CATSRDHEPRGGQPQHF. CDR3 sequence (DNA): TGTGCCACCAGCAGAGATCACGAGCCCCGGGGCGGTCAGCCCCAGCATTTT.

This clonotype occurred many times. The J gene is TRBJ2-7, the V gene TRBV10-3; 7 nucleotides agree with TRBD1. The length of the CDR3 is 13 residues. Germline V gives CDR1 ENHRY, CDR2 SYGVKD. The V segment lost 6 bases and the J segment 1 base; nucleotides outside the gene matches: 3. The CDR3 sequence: CAIRGTESYEQYF. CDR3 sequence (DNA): TGTGCCATCAGGGGGACAGAATCCTACGAGCAGTACTTC.

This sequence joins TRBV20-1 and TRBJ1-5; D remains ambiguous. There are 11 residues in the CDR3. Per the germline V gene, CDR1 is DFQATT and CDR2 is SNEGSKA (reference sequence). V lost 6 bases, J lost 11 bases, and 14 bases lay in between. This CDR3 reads CSALGPLTQHF. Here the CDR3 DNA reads TGCAGTGCACTAGGACCCCTGACCCAGCATTTT.

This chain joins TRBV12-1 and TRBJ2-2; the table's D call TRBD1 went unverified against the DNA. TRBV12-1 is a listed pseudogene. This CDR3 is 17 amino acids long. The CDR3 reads CASSFPLGHTNTGELFF. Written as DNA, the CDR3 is TGTGCCAGCAGCTTTCCCTTGGGACATACGAACACCGGGGAGCTGTTTTTT.

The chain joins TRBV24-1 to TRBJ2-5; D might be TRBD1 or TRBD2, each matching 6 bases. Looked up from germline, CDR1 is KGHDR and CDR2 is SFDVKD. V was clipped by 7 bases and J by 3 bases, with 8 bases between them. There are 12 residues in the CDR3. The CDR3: CATREGEETQYF. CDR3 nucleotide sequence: TGTGCCACCAGGGAGGGGGAAGAGACCCAGTACTTC.

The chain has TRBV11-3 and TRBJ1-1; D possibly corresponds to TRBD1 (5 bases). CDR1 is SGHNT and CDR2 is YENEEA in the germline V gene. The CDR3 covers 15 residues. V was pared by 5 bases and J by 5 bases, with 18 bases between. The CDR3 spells CASSDRDLDSTEAFF. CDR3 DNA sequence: TGTGCCAGCAGCGATCGGGACTTGGACTCTACTGAAGCTTTCTTT.

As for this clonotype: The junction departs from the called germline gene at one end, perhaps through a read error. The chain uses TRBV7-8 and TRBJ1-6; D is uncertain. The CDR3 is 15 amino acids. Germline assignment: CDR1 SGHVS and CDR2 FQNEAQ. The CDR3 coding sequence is TGTGCCAGCAGCCAACCCCGGGGAGGAGGCTCACCCCTCCGCTTT. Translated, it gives CASSQPRGGGSPLRF. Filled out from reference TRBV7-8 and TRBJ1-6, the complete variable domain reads GAGVSQSPRYKVAKRGQDVALRCDPISGHVSLFWYQQALGQGPEFLTYFQNEAQLDKSGLPSDRFFAERPEGSVSTLKIQRTQQEDSAVYLCASSQPRGGGSPLRFGNGTRLTVT.

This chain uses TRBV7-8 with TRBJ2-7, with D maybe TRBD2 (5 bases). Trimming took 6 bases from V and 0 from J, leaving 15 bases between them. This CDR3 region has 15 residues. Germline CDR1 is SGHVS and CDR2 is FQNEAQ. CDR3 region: CASRLDIQSSYEQYF. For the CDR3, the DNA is TGTGCCAGCAGACTAGACATACAGAGCTCCTACGAGCAGTACTTC.

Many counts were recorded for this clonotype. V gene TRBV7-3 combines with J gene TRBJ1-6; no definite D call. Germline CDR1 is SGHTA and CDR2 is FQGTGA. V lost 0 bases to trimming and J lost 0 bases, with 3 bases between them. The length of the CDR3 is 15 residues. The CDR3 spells CASSLTGSYNSPLHF. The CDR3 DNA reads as TGTGCCAGCAGCTTAACGGGCTCCTATAATTCACCCCTCCACTTT.

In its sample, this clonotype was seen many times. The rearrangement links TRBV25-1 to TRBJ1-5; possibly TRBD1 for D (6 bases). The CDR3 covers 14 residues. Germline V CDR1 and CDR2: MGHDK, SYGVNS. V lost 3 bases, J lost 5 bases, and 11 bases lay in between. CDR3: CASSDSGAYQPQHF. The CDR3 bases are TGTGCCAGCAGTGATTCAGGGGCATATCAGCCCCAGCATTTT. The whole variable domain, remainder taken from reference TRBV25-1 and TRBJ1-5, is EADIYQTPRYLVIGTGKKITLECSQTMGHDKMYWYQQDPGMELHLIHYSYGVNSTEKGDLSSESTVSRIRTEHFPLTLESARPSHTSQYLCASSDSGAYQPQHFGDGTRLSIL.

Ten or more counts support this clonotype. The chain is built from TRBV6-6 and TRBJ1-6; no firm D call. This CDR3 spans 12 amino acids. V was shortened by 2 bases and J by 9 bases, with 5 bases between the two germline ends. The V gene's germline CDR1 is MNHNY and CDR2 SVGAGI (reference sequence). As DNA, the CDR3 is TGTGCCAGCAGTTACGAGGTTTCACCCCTCCACTTT. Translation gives CASSYEVSPLHF.

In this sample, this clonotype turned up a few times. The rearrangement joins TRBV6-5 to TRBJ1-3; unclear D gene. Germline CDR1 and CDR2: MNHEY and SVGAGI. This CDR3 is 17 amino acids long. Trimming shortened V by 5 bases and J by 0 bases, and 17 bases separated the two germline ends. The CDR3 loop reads CASSPLGQWDSGNTIYF. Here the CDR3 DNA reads TGTGCCAGCAGTCCCCTAGGCCAGTGGGACTCTGGAAACACCATATATTTT.

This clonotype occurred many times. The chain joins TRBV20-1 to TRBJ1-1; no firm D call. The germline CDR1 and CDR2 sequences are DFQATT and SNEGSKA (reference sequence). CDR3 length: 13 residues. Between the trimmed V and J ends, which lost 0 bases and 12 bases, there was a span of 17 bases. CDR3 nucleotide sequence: TGCAGTGCTAGAGATACGGGTCCCGAGGTTACTTTCTTT. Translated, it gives CSARDTGPEVTFF.

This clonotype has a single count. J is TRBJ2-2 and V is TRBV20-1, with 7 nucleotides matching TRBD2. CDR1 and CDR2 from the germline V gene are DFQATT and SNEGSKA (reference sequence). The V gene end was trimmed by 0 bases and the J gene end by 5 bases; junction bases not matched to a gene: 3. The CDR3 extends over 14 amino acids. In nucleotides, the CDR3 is TGCAGTGCTAGAGATGCGGGGGAGACCGGGGAGCTGTTTTTT. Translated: CSARDAGETGELFF.

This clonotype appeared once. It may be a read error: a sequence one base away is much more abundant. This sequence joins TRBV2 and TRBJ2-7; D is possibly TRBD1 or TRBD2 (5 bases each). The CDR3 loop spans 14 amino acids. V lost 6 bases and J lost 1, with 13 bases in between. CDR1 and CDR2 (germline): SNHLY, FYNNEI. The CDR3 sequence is CASRRDGSSYEQYF. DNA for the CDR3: TGTGCCAGCAGGAGGGACGGTAGTTCCTACGAGCAGTACTTC. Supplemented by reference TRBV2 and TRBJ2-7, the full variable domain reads EPEVTQTPSHQVTQMGQEVILRCVPISNHLYFYWYRQILGQKVEFLVSFYNNEISEKSEIFDDQFSVERPDGSNFTLKIRSTKLEDSAMYFCASRRDGSSYEQYFGPGTRLTVT.